This T cell receptor (beta chain) was obtained from a study of blood T cells in healthy people across ages. Then a second PCR, running roughly 6 to 11 cycles, was carried out with a sample-barcoded 5' primer and a J-beta primer mix. Each cDNA molecule was tagged by a template-switch adaptor that had 12 random nucleotides. TCRdb reprocessed the 5' RACE reads with MiXCR, giving one entry per CDR3 protein. Among around 870,000 distinct CDR3 sequences listed, under 30% were seen once. Many counts were recorded for this clonotype. After removal of 6 bases from V and 1 base from J, the junction contained 6 bases not matched to a gene. This CDR3 has 15 residues. The germline CDR1 and CDR2 sequences are LNHNV and YYDKDF (reference sequence).

Specimen: blood. The chain links TRBV15 to TRBJ2-1; 7 bases map to TRBD1. This clonotype originated in a woman of 80 years or more in good health. CDR3 sequence reads: CATRSQGLSYNEQFF. The CDR3 DNA reads TGTGCCACCAGGTCACAGGGGTTATCCTACAATGAGCAGTTCTTC. The variable domain in full, completed from reference TRBV15 and TRBJ2-1, reads DAMVIQNPRYQVTQFGKPVTLSCSQTLNHNVMYWYQQKSSQAPKLLFHYYDKDFNNEADTPDNFQSRRPNTSFCFLDIRSPGLGDTAMYLCATRSQGLSYNEQFFGPGTRLTVL.